Shown below are 13 T cell receptor beta chains from a single sample sequenced in a study of vaccination effects on CD4 cells after COVID-19. Within the ViraFEST assay, antigen-specific CD4+ T cells underwent expansion with viral peptide pools prior to sequencing. After less than 11 days in culture, the CD4+ T cells were isolated. Vaccine administered to participants consisted of two doses of either BNT162b2 or mRNA-1273. For these receptors, no antigen is known. The assay was immunoSEQ multiplex PCR, and TCRdb's table has in-frame clones only and misses some. The repertoire holds 75,000 or so clones, roughly 73% seen once, with more than 1% in the top ten. Material: CD4+ T cells from PBMCs cultured with HCoV-OC43 spike peptides, obtained after COVID-19 vaccination. Subset denoted: HCoV-OC43 spike overlapping peptide pool stimulation. These TCRs come from a human donor who received a COVID-19 vaccine.

The genes are TRBV6-2 or TRBV6-3 and TRBJ1-2; D gene unclear. Germline CDR1 is MNHEY and CDR2 is SVGEGT. This CDR3 comprises 14 residues. V shed 4 bases and J shed 4 bases, with 13 bases lying between them. The CDR3 DNA reads as TGTGCCAGCAGTTCTCATGACTGGGGCTATGGCTACACCTTC. Its translation is CASSSHDWGYGYTF.

V usage is TRBV28 and J usage is TRBJ2-3, with D possibly being TRBD1 (6 bases). This CDR3 comprises 14 residues. Germline values: CDR1 MDHEN, CDR2 SYDVKM. Trimming stripped 2 bases from V and 4 bases from J, with 10 bases between. The CDR3 is CASSLNRVPDTQYF. CDR3 DNA sequence: TGTGCCAGCAGTTTAAACAGGGTTCCAGATACGCAGTATTTT.

This sequence joins TRBV24-1 and TRBJ1-2; 10 bases are a match to TRBD1. V dropped 3 bases and J dropped 9; count of bases not matched to a gene: 15. The CDR3 spans 17 residues. The germline gives CDR1 KGHDR, CDR2 SFDVKD. Here the CDR3 reads CATSDPEGQGSEGSYTF. CDR3 nucleotides: TGTGCCACCAGTGATCCAGAGGGACAGGGGTCAGAGGGTAGCTACACCTTC.

The chain links TRBV11-2 to TRBJ2-1; no definite D call. Germline V gene lookup returns CDR1 SGHAT and CDR2 FQNNGV. The CDR3 has 15 amino acids. V was shortened by 7 bases and J by 5 bases, with 18 bases between the two germline ends. CDR3 sequence (DNA): TGTGCCAGCACCTTTAATCTGGGCAGTAACAATGAGCAGTTCTTC. Translation gives CASTFNLGSNNEQFF.

This clone was seen more than once but under ten times. The rearrangement joins TRBV4-1 to TRBJ1-1; D is ambiguous. Per germline, CDR1 MGHRA and CDR2 YSYEKL. Trimming left V 0 bases short and J 4 bases short, with 9 bases between. CDR3 length: 14 residues. The CDR3, as DNA: TGCGCCAGCAGCCAAGAATTTATTGGCACTGAAGCTTTCTTT. Protein sequence: CASSQEFIGTEAFF.

This clone was picked up one time. The rearrangement uses TRBV10-3 and TRBJ2-7; D is perhaps TRBD2 (6 bases). Per the germline V gene, CDR1 is ENHRY and CDR2 is SYGVKD. This CDR3 is built from 10 residues. The germline V and J ends were trimmed by 8 bases and 5 bases, with 7 bases remaining between them. The CDR3 region has the DNA TGTGCCATCCCGGGGGACGAGCAGTACGTC. It specifies CAIPGDEQYV.

This chain connects TRBV7-3 to TRBJ1-6, with a possible D match to TRBD1 (6 bases). The CDR3 runs to 15 residues. Per the germline V gene, CDR1 is SGHTA and CDR2 is FQGTGA. V was trimmed by 6 bases and J by 6 bases, leaving 15 bases between them. The CDR3 loop reads CASRKEQGSNSPLHF. The CDR3 coding sequence is TGTGCCAGCAGAAAAGAACAGGGTTCTAATTCACCCCTCCACTTT.

CDR3 loop: CASSHRTGGRVSEKLFF. The DNA for the CDR3 is TGTGCCAGCAGCCACCGGACAGGGGGCAGGGTAAGTGAAAAACTGTTTTTT. The chain employs TRBV14 and TRBJ1-4, with 11 bases identical to TRBD1. Germline-derived CDR1 and CDR2 are SGHDN and FVKESK. The CDR3 runs 17 residues. With 3 bases clipped from V and 7 bases from J, the junction kept 10 bases outside the gene matches.

The CDR3, as DNA: TGTGCCAGCAGTCAACTCTCGGGTGGAAACACCATATATTTT. Amino acids: CASSQLSGGNTIYF. V usage is TRBV2 and J usage is TRBJ1-3, with unresolved D. CDR3 length equals 14 residues. The germline V and J ends were trimmed by 5 bases and 3 bases, with 11 bases remaining between them. The germline CDR1 and CDR2 sequences are SNHLY and FYNNEI.

This clone was seen a handful of times. The J gene is TRBJ2-1, the V gene TRBV2, with 10 bases aligning to TRBD2. The CDR3 has 15 amino acids. After removal of 4 bases from V and 4 bases from J, the junction contained 4 bases not matched to a gene. In germline, CDR1 is SNHLY, CDR2 FYNNEI. As DNA, the CDR3 is TGTGCCAGCAGTGCTAAGCGGGGGGGTTACAATGAGCAGTTCTTC. Translation gives CASSAKRGGYNEQFF.

The gene calls are TRBV2 and TRBJ1-2, with 7 bases aligning to TRBD1. The V gene's germline CDR1 is SNHLY and CDR2 FYNNEI. The J segment lost 6 bases and the V segment lost 4 bases, leaving 5 bases of the junction unmatched. The CDR3 totals 13 residues. The chain's CDR3 is CASSVGQGDGYTF. The CDR3 coding sequence is TGTGCCAGCAGTGTGGGCCAGGGGGATGGCTACACCTTC.

This clone was observed a few times. The V gene is TRBV19, the J gene TRBJ1-5, with D hard to call. V was pared by 7 bases and J by 3 bases, with 7 bases between. Germline V CDR1 and CDR2: LNHDA, SQIVND (reference sequence). The CDR3 is 12 residues long. Here the CDR3 DNA reads TGTGCCAGTACTAATTTCAATCAGCCCCAGCATTTT. It specifies CASTNFNQPQHF.

This clone was seen only once. V usage is TRBV6-1 and J usage is TRBJ1-1; D possibly corresponds to TRBD1 (6 bases). V dropped 3 bases and J dropped 1 base, with 21 bases sitting between them. Per the germline V gene, CDR1 is MNHNS and CDR2 is SASEGT. This CDR3 comprises 18 residues. The CDR3 DNA reads TGTGCCAGCAGTGATCATCTGATCCGACAGGCGACGAACACTGAAGCTTTCTTT. Encoded protein: CASSDHLIRQATNTEAFF.